This T cell receptor (beta chain) derives from a study of neoadjuvant anti-PD-1 for oral cavity cancer. Time point in this sample: after neoadjuvant nivolumab, at surgical resection. TCRdb keeps only in-frame clones here, not all; method: immunoSEQ multiplex PCR. Of over 60,000 clones listed, approximately 87% are singletons. The sequencing here drew on PBMCs, taken after nivolumab (anti-PD-1) treatment. The TCR sequence derives from a person between 35 and 79 years old with oral cavity squamous cell carcinoma.

The CDR3: CASRSRDSPNYGYTF. CDR3 sequence (DNA): TGTGCCAGCAGATCGCGGGACAGTCCTAACTATGGCTACACCTTC. V and J are TRBV6-5 and TRBJ1-2, with 7 positions matching TRBD1. In germline, CDR1 is MNHEY, CDR2 SVGAGI. This CDR3 has 15 amino acids. Losses at the gene ends were 6 bases for V and 0 bases for J; bases not matched to a gene: 7.